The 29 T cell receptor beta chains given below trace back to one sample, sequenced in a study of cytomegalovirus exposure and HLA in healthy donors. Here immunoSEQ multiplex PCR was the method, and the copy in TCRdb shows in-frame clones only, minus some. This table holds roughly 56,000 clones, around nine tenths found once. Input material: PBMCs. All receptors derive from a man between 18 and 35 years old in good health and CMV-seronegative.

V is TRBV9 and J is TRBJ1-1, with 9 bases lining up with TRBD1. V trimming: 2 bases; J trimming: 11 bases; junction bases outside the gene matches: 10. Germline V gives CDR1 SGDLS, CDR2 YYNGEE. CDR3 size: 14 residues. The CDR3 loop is CASSVSGEGTGAFF. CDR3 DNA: TGTGCCAGCAGCGTGTCCGGGGAAGGGACAGGGGCTTTCTTT.

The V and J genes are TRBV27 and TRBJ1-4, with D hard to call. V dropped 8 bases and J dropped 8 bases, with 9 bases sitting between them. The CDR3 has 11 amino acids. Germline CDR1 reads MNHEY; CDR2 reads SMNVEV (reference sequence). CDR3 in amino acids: CASRLKEKLFF. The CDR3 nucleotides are TGTGCCAGCCGACTGAAGGAAAAACTGTTTTTT.

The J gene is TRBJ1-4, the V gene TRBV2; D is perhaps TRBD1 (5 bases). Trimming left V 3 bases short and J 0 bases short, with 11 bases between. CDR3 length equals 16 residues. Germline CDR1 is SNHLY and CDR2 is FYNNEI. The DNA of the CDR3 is TGTGCCAGCAGTGATCAGGGATCCGCAACTAATGAAAAACTGTTTTTT. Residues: CASSDQGSATNEKLFF.

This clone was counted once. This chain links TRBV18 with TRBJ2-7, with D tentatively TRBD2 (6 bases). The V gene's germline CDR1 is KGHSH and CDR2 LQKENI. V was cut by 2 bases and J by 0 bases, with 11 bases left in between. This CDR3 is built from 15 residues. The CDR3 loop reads CASSPGGVYSYEQYF. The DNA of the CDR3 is TGTGCCAGCTCACCAGGCGGGGTTTACTCCTACGAGCAGTACTTC.

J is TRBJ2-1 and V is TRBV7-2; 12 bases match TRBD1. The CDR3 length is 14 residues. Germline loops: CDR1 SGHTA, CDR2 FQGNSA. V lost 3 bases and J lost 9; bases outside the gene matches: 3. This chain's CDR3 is CASSFGTGGSEQFF. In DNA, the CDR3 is TGTGCCAGCAGCTTTGGGACAGGGGGCAGTGAGCAGTTCTTC.

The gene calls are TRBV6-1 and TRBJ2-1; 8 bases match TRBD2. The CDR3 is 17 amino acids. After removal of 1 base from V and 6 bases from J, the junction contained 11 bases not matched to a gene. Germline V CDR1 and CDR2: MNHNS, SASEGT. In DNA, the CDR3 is TGTGCCAGCAGTGAAGTTGTGCTAGCGGGTATAAGCAATGAGCAGTTCTTC. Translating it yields CASSEVVLAGISNEQFF.

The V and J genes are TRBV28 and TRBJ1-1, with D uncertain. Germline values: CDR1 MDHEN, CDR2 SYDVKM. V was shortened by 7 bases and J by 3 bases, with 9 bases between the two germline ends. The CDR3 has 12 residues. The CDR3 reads CASMEGHTEAFF. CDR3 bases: TGTGCCAGCATGGAGGGTCACACTGAAGCTTTCTTT.

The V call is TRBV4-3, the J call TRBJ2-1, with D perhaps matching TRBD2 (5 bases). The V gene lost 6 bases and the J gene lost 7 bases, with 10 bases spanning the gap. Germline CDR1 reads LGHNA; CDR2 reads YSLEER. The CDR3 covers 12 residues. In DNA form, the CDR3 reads TGCGCCAGCAGTCGCGGGTTTAATGAGCAGTTCTTC. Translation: CASSRGFNEQFF.

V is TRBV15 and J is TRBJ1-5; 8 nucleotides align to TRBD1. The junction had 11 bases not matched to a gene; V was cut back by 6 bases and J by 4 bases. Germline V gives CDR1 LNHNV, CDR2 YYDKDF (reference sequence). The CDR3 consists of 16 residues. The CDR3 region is CATSRRGQDDNQPQHF. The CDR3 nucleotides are TGTGCCACCAGTAGGAGGGGACAGGACGATAATCAGCCCCAGCATTTT. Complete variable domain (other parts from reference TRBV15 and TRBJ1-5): DAMVIQNPRYQVTQFGKPVTLSCSQTLNHNVMYWYQQKSSQAPKLLFHYYDKDFNNEADTPDNFQSRRPNTSFCFLDIRSPGLGDTAMYLCATSRRGQDDNQPQHFGDGTRLSIL.

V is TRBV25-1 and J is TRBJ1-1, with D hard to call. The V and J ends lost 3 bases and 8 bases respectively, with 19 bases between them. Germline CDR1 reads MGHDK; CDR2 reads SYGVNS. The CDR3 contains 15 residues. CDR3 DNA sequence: TGTGCCAGCAGTGATTACTCGAGTGTCGAGGTGGAAGCTTTCTTT. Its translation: CASSDYSSVEVEAFF.

The CDR3 here is CASSGWTSGSRGTQYF. As DNA, the CDR3 is TGTGCCAGCAGTGGGTGGACTAGCGGGTCCAGGGGGACCCAGTACTTC. The chain couples TRBV6-1 to TRBJ2-5, with TRBD2 matching over 11 bases. The CDR3 contains 16 residues. Trimming at V came to 4 bases and at J to 7 bases, leaving 11 bases not matched to a gene. Germline CDR1 reads MNHNS; CDR2 reads SASEGT.

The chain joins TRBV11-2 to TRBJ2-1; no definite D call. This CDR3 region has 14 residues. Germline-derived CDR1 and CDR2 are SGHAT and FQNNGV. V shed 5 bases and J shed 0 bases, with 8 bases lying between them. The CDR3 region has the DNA TGTGCCAGCAGCAGAGGAAACTCCTACAATGAGCAGTTCTTC. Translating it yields CASSRGNSYNEQFF.

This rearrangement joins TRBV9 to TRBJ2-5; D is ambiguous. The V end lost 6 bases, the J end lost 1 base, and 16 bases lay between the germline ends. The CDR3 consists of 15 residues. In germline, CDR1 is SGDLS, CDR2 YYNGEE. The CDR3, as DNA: TGTGCCAGCAACCCCGGGTCCGGAAGCCAAGAGACCCAGTACTTC. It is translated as CASNPGSGSQETQYF. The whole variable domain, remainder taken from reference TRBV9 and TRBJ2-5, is DSGVTQTPKHLITATGQRVTLRCSPRSGDLSVYWYQQSLDQGLQFLIQYYNGEERAKGNILERFSAQQFPDLHSELNLSSLELGDSALYFCASNPGSGSQETQYFGPGTRLLVL.

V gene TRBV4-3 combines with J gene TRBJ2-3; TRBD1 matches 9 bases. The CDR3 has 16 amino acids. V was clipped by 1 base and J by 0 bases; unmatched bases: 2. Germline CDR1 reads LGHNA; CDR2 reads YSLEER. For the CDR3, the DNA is TGCGCCAGCAGCCAAGCGGGACAGGGAAGCACAGATACGCAGTATTTT. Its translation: CASSQAGQGSTDTQYF.

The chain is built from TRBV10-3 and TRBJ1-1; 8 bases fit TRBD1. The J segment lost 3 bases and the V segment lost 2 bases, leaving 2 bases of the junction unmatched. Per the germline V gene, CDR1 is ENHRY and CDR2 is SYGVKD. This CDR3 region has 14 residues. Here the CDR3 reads CAISEGQGHTEAFF. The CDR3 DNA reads TGTGCCATCAGTGAGGGACAGGGTCACACTGAAGCTTTCTTT.

The CDR3 reads CASSLIRTGELFF. DNA for the CDR3: TGTGCCAGCAGCTTAATTCGCACCGGGGAGCTGTTTTTT. V and J are TRBV7-2 and TRBJ2-2; D call uncertain. This CDR3 is 13 amino acids long. Germline V lookup: CDR1 SGHTA, CDR2 FQGNSA. Trimming took 2 bases from V and 4 from J, leaving 5 bases between them.

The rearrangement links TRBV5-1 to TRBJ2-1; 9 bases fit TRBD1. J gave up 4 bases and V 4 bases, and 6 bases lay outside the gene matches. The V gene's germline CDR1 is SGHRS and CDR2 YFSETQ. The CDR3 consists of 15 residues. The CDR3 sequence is CASSLTGGVYNEQFF. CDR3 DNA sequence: TGCGCCAGCAGCCTGACAGGGGGGGTATACAATGAGCAGTTCTTC.

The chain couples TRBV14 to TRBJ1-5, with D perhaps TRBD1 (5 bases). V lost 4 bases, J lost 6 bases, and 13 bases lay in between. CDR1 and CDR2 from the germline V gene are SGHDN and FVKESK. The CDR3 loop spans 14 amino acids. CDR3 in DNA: TGTGCCAGCAGCCCATCCGACAGTCGTCAGCCCCAGCATTTT. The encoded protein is CASSPSDSRQPQHF. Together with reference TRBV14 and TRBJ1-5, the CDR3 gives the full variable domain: EAGVTQFPSHSVIEKGQTVTLRCDPISGHDNLYWYRRVMGKEIKFLLHFVKESKQDESGMPNNRFLAERTGGTYSTLKVQPAELEDSGVYFCASSPSDSRQPQHFGDGTRLSIL.

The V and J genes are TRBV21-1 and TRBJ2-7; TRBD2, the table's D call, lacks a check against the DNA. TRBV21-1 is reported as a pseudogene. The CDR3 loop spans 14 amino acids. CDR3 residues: CASRPQSAGDEQYF. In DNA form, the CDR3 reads TGTGCCAGCAGGCCGCAATCAGCGGGGGACGAGCAGTACTTC.

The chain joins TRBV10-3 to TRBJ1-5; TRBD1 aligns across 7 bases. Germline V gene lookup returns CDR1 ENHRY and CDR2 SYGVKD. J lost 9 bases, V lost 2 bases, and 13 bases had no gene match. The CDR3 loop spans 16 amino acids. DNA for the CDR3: TGTGCCATCAGTGAGACCCAATCAGGGGGGTTGCGGCCCCAGCATTTT. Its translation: CAISETQSGGLRPQHF.

The CDR3 protein is CASSVLAGGFTDTQYF. The CDR3 coding sequence is TGTGCCAGCAGCGTCCTAGCGGGAGGGTTCACAGATACGCAGTATTTT. V gene TRBV27 combines with J gene TRBJ2-3, with 12 bases matching TRBD2. With V trimmed by 6 bases and J by 2 bases, 6 bases remained unmatched. The CDR3 is made up of 16 amino acids. Germline V gives CDR1 MNHEY, CDR2 SMNVEV (reference sequence).

In DNA form, the CDR3 reads TGTGCCAGCAGTGAAGGTAGCGGGAACATTCAGTACTTC. Its translation: CASSEGSGNIQYF. V and J are TRBV6-4 and TRBJ2-4; 7 bases fit TRBD2. Germline V gene lookup returns CDR1 MRHNA and CDR2 SNTAGT. The junction had 3 bases not matched to a gene; V was cut back by 3 bases and J by 7 bases. This CDR3 has 13 amino acids.

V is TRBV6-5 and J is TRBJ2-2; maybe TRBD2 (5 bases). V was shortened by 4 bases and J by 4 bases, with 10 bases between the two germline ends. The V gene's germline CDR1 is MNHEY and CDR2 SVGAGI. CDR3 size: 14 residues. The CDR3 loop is CASSFQRTTGELFF. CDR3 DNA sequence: TGTGCCAGCAGTTTTCAGCGGACCACCGGGGAGCTGTTTTTT.

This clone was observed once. The CDR3 bases are TGTGCCAGCAGCGAAAACAGGGGGCCTAACACCGGGGAGCTGTTTTTT. Translation gives CASSENRGPNTGELFF. The rearrangement joins TRBV9 to TRBJ2-2, with 9 bases that match TRBD1. Trimming at V came to 3 bases and at J to 2 bases, leaving 5 bases not matched to a gene. CDR3 length equals 16 residues. Per germline, CDR1 SGDLS and CDR2 YYNGEE.

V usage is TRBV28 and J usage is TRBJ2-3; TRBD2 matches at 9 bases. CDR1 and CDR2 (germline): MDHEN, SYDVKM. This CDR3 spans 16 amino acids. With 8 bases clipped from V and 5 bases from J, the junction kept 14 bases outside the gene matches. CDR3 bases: TGTGCCAGCGGCCACTCTCGCGGGAGGGCCGTAGATACGCAGTATTTT. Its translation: CASGHSRGRAVDTQYF.

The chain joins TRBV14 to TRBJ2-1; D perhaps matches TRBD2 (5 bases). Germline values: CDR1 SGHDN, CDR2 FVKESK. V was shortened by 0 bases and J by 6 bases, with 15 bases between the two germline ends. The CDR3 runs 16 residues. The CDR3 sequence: CASSQDLPRVGNEQFF. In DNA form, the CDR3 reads TGTGCCAGCAGCCAAGACCTTCCGAGGGTAGGCAATGAGCAGTTCTTC.

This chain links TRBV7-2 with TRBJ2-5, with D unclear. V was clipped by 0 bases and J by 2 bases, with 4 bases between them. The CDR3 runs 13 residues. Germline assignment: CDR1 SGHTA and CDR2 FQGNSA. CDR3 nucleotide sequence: TGTGCCAGCAGCTTAGCACAGCAAGAGACCCAGTACTTC. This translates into CASSLAQQETQYF.

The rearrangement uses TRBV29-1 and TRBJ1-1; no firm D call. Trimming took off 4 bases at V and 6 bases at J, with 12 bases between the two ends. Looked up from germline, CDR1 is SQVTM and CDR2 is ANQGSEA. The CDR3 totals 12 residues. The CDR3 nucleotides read TGCAGCGTTGGGGTAATGGGCCCTGAAGCTTTCTTT. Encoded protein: CSVGVMGPEAFF. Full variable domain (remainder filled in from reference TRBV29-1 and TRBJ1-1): SAVISQKPSRDICQRGTSLTIQCQVDSQVTMMFWYRQQPGQSLTLIATANQGSEATYESGFVIDKFPISRPNLTFSTLTVSNMSPEDSSIYLCSVGVMGPEAFFGQGTRLTVV.

The CDR3 here is CASSQEMAGREADTQYF. CDR3 DNA: TGCGCCAGCAGCCAAGAGATGGCGGGGCGGGAGGCAGATACGCAGTATTTT. The V call is TRBV4-1, the J call TRBJ2-3, with 8 bases identical to TRBD2. The CDR3 loop spans 17 amino acids. V lost 0 bases, J lost 4 bases, and 9 bases stayed unmatched. Germline assignment: CDR1 MGHRA and CDR2 YSYEKL.